The 17 T cell receptor beta chains below were found in one sample sequenced in a study of T cells in Graves' hyperthyroidism and ophthalmopathy. Using RNA transcripts as the source, TCR beta CDR3 regions were amplified. A first-round RT-PCR of the TCR CDR3 used the HTBI primer set. TCRdb re-derived calls from the multiplex PCR reads in MiXCR, one entry per CDR3 protein. This table holds about 660,000 distinct CDR3 sequences, less than 45% found once. Material: peripheral blood or thyroid tissue (not recorded which). These receptors all come from an adult man with Graves' disease, either hyperthyroidism or ophthalmopathy (not recorded which).

V is TRBV11-2 and J is TRBJ1-1; D not resolved. This CDR3 is 16 amino acids long. CDR1 and CDR2 from the germline V gene are SGHAT and FQNNGV. The V end lost 8 bases, the J end lost 5 bases, and 24 bases lay between the germline ends. CDR3 coding DNA: TGTGCCAGCGGGAGATCACCTCAGGCCACAGAGACTGAAGCTTTCTTT. Its translation: CASGRSPQATETEAFF.

The genes are TRBV25-1 and TRBJ2-3; weak D call: TRBD2 (5 bases). Trimming removed 6 bases from V and 4 bases from J, with 11 bases in between. The CDR3 has 13 amino acids. Germline V gene lookup returns CDR1 MGHDK and CDR2 SYGVNS. The CDR3 reads CASRRAAADTQYF. CDR3 sequence (DNA): TGTGCCAGCAGGAGGGCTGCTGCAGATACGCAGTATTTT.

The chain employs TRBV7-9 and TRBJ2-7; D might be TRBD2 (6 bases). V lost 11 bases to trimming and J lost 3 bases, with 20 bases between them. The CDR3 spans 14 residues. Germline CDR1 reads SEHNR; CDR2 reads FQNEAQ (reference sequence). The CDR3 loop reads CAWSLPGLIYEQYF. The CDR3 nucleotides read TGTGCCTGGAGTCTTCCGGGACTCATCTACGAGCAGTACTTC. Based on the CDR3 plus reference TRBV7-9 and TRBJ2-7, the full variable domain is DTGVSQNPRHKITKRGQNVTFRCDPISEHNRLYWYRQTLGQGPEFLTYFQNEAQLEKSRLLSDRFSAERPKGSFSTLEIQRTEQGDSAMYLCAWSLPGLIYEQYFGPGTRLTVT.

This chain joins TRBV14 and TRBJ2-1; no definite D call. Trimming pared 3 bases from V and 9 bases from J, leaving 12 bases between. Per germline, CDR1 SGHDN and CDR2 FVKESK. The CDR3 loop spans 13 amino acids. Here the CDR3 reads CASSQSRVGEQFF. The CDR3, as DNA: TGTGCCAGCAGCCAGTCAAGGGTCGGTGAGCAGTTCTTC.

In regard to this clonotype: Possible read error: a much larger clone is one base away. This chain links TRBV10-3 with TRBJ1-5; 9 bases are a match to TRBD1. The CDR3 spans 14 residues. Trimming at V came to 3 bases and at J to 5 bases, leaving 2 bases not matched to a gene. From germline, CDR1 is ENHRY and CDR2 SYGVKD. The CDR3, as DNA: TGTGCCATCAGTGAACAGGGGGCGGATCAGCCCCAGCATTTT. Translating it yields CAISEQGADQPQHF.

V and J are TRBV7-9 and TRBJ2-7; 10 positions match TRBD2. The CDR3 is made up of 19 amino acids. V lost 5 bases, J lost 3 bases, and 19 bases stayed unmatched. Germline V gene lookup returns CDR1 SEHNR and CDR2 FQNEAQ (reference sequence). CDR3 coding DNA: TGTGCCAGCAGCCAAGATCGGCAGGTTAGCGGGAGGATTGGCTACGAGCAGTACTTC. This gives the protein CASSQDRQVSGRIGYEQYF.

The chain links TRBV9 to TRBJ2-5; D ambiguous. CDR1 is SGDLS and CDR2 is YYNGEE in the germline V gene. V lost 7 bases, J lost 4 bases, and 14 bases lay in between. There are 13 residues in the CDR3. The DNA of the CDR3 is TGTGCCAGCGCGTCGGGCCTCGGAGAGACCCAGTACTTC. Translated, it gives CASASGLGETQYF.

The chain is built from TRBV20-1 and TRBJ1-6; D possibly corresponds to TRBD1 (5 bases). This CDR3 region has 14 residues. Germline assignment: CDR1 DFQATT and CDR2 SNEGSKA (reference sequence). Trimming stripped 6 bases from V and 8 bases from J, with 17 bases between. The CDR3 DNA sequence: TGCAGTGCAGAAGCCGGGACGGCCCATTCACCCCTCCACTTT. Translation gives CSAEAGTAHSPLHF.

The chain combines TRBV5-1 with TRBJ2-7, with a possible D match to TRBD1 (5 bases). From germline, CDR1 is SGHRS and CDR2 YFSETQ. Trimming removed 4 bases from V and 0 bases from J, with 14 bases in between. The CDR3 sequence is 15 residues long. The CDR3 DNA sequence: TGCGCCAGCAGCCCATTCCAGGGTGGCTCCTACGAGCAGTACTTC. Translating it yields CASSPFQGGSYEQYF.

The rearrangement links TRBV11-2 to TRBJ2-5; a possible D gene is TRBD2 (6 bases). The CDR3 is 15 amino acids. The ends were cut back, 8 bases at V and 5 bases at J, with 21 bases in the middle. Per germline, CDR1 SGHAT and CDR2 FQNNGV. The CDR3: CASGPTGAGLETQYF. The CDR3 DNA is TGTGCCAGCGGCCCAACCGGCGCGGGGTTGGAGACCCAGTACTTC.

The rearrangement joins TRBV9 to TRBJ2-7; a weak D match, TRBD2 (6 bases). V dropped 0 bases and J dropped 6 bases, with 19 bases sitting between them. Germline V CDR1 and CDR2: SGDLS, YYNGEE. The CDR3 consists of 16 residues. The CDR3 DNA reads TGTGCCAGCAGCGTAGATCTGGGGGGTGTTGTGGCCGAGCAGTACTTC. Translation gives CASSVDLGGVVAEQYF.

A few counts support this clonotype. This sequence joins TRBV21-1 and TRBJ1-4; TRBD1 reflects the table's D call only, with no check against the DNA. TRBV21-1 is described as a pseudogene. The CDR3 is made up of 17 amino acids. The DNA of the CDR3 is TGTGCCAGCAGCGAAGGGACAGGGGGGGCAACTAATGAAAAACTGTTTTTT. Protein product: CASSEGTGGATNEKLFF.

The chain uses TRBV24-1 and TRBJ2-1; 7 bases fit TRBD1. The ends lost 1 base at V and 8 bases at J; junction bases unmatched: 4. Germline V lookup: CDR1 KGHDR, CDR2 SFDVKD. The CDR3 runs 14 residues. The chain's CDR3 is CATSDFGQVDEQFF. CDR3 bases: TGTGCCACCAGTGATTTCGGACAGGTCGATGAGCAGTTCTTC.

This clonotype showed up just a few times. The chain employs TRBV7-2 and TRBJ1-2; 8 bases map to TRBD1. Germline assignment: CDR1 SGHTA and CDR2 FQGNSA. Trimming removed 2 bases from V and 3 bases from J; junction bases left unmatched: 2. This CDR3 contains 14 residues. The CDR3 sequence: CASSLTGQDYGYTF. The CDR3 nucleotides are TGTGCCAGCAGCTTAACGGGACAGGACTATGGCTACACCTTC.

The rearrangement joins TRBV12-3 or TRBV12-4 to TRBJ1-5, with 9 bases identical to TRBD1. The CDR3 contains 15 residues. After removal of 3 bases from V and 7 bases from J, the junction contained 7 bases not matched to a gene. The CDR3 loop is CASSFGDREGQPQHF. DNA for the CDR3: TGTGCCAGCAGTTTCGGGGACAGGGAAGGGCAGCCCCAGCATTTT.

The chain's CDR3 is CASTGFGNSPLHF. Here the CDR3 DNA reads TGTGCCAGCACGGGATTCGGAAATTCACCCCTCCACTTT. This chain connects TRBV27 to TRBJ1-6; D unclear. Germline V gene data show CDR1 as MNHEY and CDR2 as SMNVEV (reference sequence). This CDR3 is 13 amino acids long. V dropped 7 bases and J dropped 7 bases, with 11 bases sitting between them.

J is TRBJ2-7 and V is TRBV15; D is perhaps TRBD1 (5 bases). The CDR3 is made up of 15 amino acids. CDR1 LNHNV and CDR2 YYDKDF come from the germline V gene (reference sequence). Trimming took 0 bases from V and 5 from J, leaving 14 bases between them. As DNA, the CDR3 is TGTGCCACCAGCAGAGAATCCCCAGGGTTCCACGAGCAGTACTTC. This gives the protein CATSRESPGFHEQYF.